The subject of this entry is one TCR beta chain. Antigen unknown. V dropped 11 bases and J dropped 3; count of bases not matched to a gene: 9. The CDR3 spans 13 residues. Germline values: CDR1 MNHEY, CDR2 SVGAGI. Donors had nominal health at sampling but likely had unrecorded immune exposures. The source of the sample is a study of cytomegalovirus exposure and HLA in healthy donors. PCR employed 60 Vbeta and 13 Jbeta primers. Measured with immunoSEQ multiplex PCR; TCRdb has only the in-frame clones, and not every one. The sample includes a few hundred thousand clones, around 90% of them seen just once. Whole-study results and caveats: Researchers reported in a later analysis that a missense DCLRE1C variant was tied to TCR beta V- and J-gene trimming. The majority of CMV-associated TCR beta chains were reported as apparently HLA-restricted in a later analysis. It emerged from a later analysis that several of the most significant clusters appeared to be linked to common viral pathogens.

This TCR came from a girl aged 2 to 10 in good health and CMV-seronegative. The rearrangement uses TRBV6-5 and TRBJ2-5, with 7 bases that match TRBD1. The sample was PBMCs. CDR3: CAVRDSLKETQYF. The CDR3 coding sequence is TGTGCCGTAAGGGACAGTCTAAAAGAGACCCAGTACTTC.